The TCR beta chain described here comes from a study of blood T cell repertoires in COVID-19 (dated by TCRdb to about 2020). Some background on the complete study: Samples from collaborators originated in the United States, Italy and Spain and spanned both the acute and convalescent phases of COVID-19. Where available, HLA class I and class II types were obtained from metadata supplied by the sample provider rather than from assay-based typing. The repertoires were released in a freely available public database meant as a resource for research on the immune response to SARS-CoV-2. The material from the prospective study consisted of cDNA or gDNA derived from T cells, B-cell-depleted T cells, or PBMCs. The dataset comprised deeply sampled blood TCRbeta repertoires from subjects exposed to, actively infected with, or recovered from COVID-19. Sample metadata almost always included a de-identified subject ID, COVID-19 status, age in years and sex. The samples were drawn from two sources: the first 160 participants of the ongoing ImmuneRACE study, and approximately 1,300 subjects contributed by 6 global collaborators. Results the study describes overall, beyond this receptor: The quantity of clinical and demographic metadata differed by source and by participant and was supplied without curation.

Inclusive of the bounding cysteine and valine, the CDR3 is 14 residues long. Only the CDR3 DNA stays, 42 bases, in frame from base 1. The junction carries 16 bases between V and J, which are trimmed by 6 bases and 4 bases respectively. CDR1 and CDR2, looked up from the germline V gene (reference sequence), are MNHEY and SMNVEV. TCRbeta CDR3 regions were amplified from genomic DNA using the immunoSEQ Assay, a bias-controlled multiplex PCR. As for how the authors treated the data: Within the assay, amplification of reference gene primers was used to estimate how many nucleated cells each sample contained. To quantify the absolute abundance of each unique TCRbeta CDR3 rearrangement, sequence reads were collapsed and filtered. For each sample, productive Simpson clonality was calculated by taking the square root of Simpson's diversity index across productive rearrangements. Imported from immuneACCESS, the table was reduced by TCRdb to in-frame sequences with V and J called. These copies leave out some clones; in studies compared against another copy, an unresolved V gene accounts for under half, and the cause of the remainder is not known. V, J and clone size were drawn from that table, and D and trimming were deduced from the DNA. Recorded for this sample are tens of thousands of clones; nearly 80% of them occurred a single time. The ten top clones hold over 9.5% of the sample.

Whole blood was collected in K2EDTA tubes by collaborating institutions according to the institutions' own protocols. For TCRbeta analysis, collaborator samples were shipped as frozen whole blood, as isolated PBMCs, or as DNA extracted from either sample type. In the case of this clone: Which antigen it targets is not known. Qualities for individual bases were not recorded, and no much larger clone is one base off.

Sequences were obtained from peripheral blood. The sequence was obtained from a human donor in a cohort sampled during active COVID-19. The rearrangement combines TRBV27 with TRBJ2-7, and TRBD2 may be the D gene, going by 6 matching bases. The CDR3 is CASSSPRAGYEQYV. In nucleotide form, the sequence is TGTGCCAGCAGCTCCCCGAGGGCGGGATACGAGCAGTACGTC.